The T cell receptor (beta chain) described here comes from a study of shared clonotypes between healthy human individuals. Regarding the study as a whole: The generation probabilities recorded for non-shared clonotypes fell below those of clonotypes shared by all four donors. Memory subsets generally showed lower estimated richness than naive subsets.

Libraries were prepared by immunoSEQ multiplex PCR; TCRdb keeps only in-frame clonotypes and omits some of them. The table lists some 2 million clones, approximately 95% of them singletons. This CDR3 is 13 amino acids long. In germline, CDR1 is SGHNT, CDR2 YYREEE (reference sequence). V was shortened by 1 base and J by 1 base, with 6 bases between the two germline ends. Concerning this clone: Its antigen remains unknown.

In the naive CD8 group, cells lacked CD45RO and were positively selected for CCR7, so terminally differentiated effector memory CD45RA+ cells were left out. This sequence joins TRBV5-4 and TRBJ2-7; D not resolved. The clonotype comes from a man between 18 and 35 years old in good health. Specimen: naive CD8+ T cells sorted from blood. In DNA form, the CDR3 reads TGTGCCAGCAGCTTGATGGCATCCTACGAGCAGTACTTC. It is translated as CASSLMASYEQYF.